This entry concerns a single T cell receptor beta chain. Using immunoSEQ multiplex PCR, the repertoire was profiled, and TCRdb retains in-frame clones only, with some absent. The sample consists of roughly 140,000 clones, about 90% of them appearing once. The sample originates from a study of blood T cell repertoires in COVID-19. Across the study: Acute and convalescent COVID-19 samples came from the United States, Italy and Spain. T cells, B-cell-depleted T cells, or PBMCs provided the cDNA or gDNA that served as material.

Germline V gene data show CDR1 as MNHEY and CDR2 as SMNVEV (reference sequence). V dropped 5 bases and J dropped 11 bases, with 29 bases sitting between them. The CDR3 length is 17 residues. Source material: peripheral blood. The chain couples TRBV27 to TRBJ2-3; D possibly corresponds to TRBD2 (6 bases). This TCR was recovered from a man in his fifties or sixties with active or convalescent COVID-19. The CDR3 sequence is CASSPSFLGRGLPKQYF. The CDR3 coding sequence is TGTGCCAGCAGTCCCTCGTTTTTGGGGCGGGGCCTCCCGAAGCAGTATTTT.